The clone carrying this TCR beta chain turned up a few times. The target antigen is unknown. One junction end does not reproduce the germline sequence, and a read error may be involved. In patients chosen for sequencing, flow cytometry had shown CD8+CD57+ cell expansion. Every patient was diagnosed with severe acquired aplastic anemia. When blood sampling took place, the patients had received no therapy. The germline gives CDR1 SSHAT, CDR2 FNYEAQ (reference sequence). The CDR3 length is 17 residues. This sample stems from a study of CD8+CD57+ T cells in acquired aplastic anemia. Findings and limits, study-wide: Researchers report that some 31 CD8+ CDR3 sequences appeared in both patients and controls. Simpson's diversity of CD8+ cells was not significantly different in patients compared with controls.

TCR beta VDJ and CDR3 were profiled, and genomic DNA was the template. TCRdb re-called the reads through MiXCR, storing one row per CDR3 protein. This sample has around 200,000 distinct CDR3 sequences; around 49% occur once, and the top ten carry 20%. This clonotype was sampled from a human donor with aplastic anemia. The sample taken for sequencing was sorted CD4+, CD8+, or CD8+CD57+ T cells (not recorded which) from PBMCs. J is TRBJ2-3 and V is TRBV7-7, with TRBD2 matching 14 bases. This chain's CDR3 is CASRCPGLAGGTDTQYF. Here the CDR3 DNA reads TGTGCTAGCAGATGCCCGGGACTAGCGGGGGGCACAGATACGCAGTATTTT.